This T cell receptor beta chain was obtained from a study of T cell repertoires in cytomegalovirus infection. Whole-study context: The public TCR beta signatures pointed to both CMV infection and matching HLA type. Study findings and constraints: Accumulated public TCR beta family frequency recognized individuals carrying CMV together with the relevant HLA. CMV-specific TCR beta clonotypes restricted by HLA-C dominated the ex vivo response.

The J segment lost 2 bases and the V segment lost 1 base, leaving 7 bases of the junction unmatched. The CDR3 spans 16 residues. Germline V gene data show CDR1 as LGHNA and CDR2 as YNFKEQ. TCRdb reprocessed the reads via MiXCR and lists one record per CDR3 protein. Here the sample spans fewer than 350,000 distinct CDR3 sequences, about 17% being singletons. Worth noting for this clonotype: Its antigen is unidentified.

This receptor was obtained from a human donor in good health (CMV status not recorded). Some clones in this sample may be carry-over from other donors' samples. The chain has TRBV4-2 and TRBJ2-7, with 8 bases identical to TRBD1. Material: PBMCs. This CDR3 reads CASSQATGDATYEQYF. Written as DNA, the CDR3 is TGTGCCAGCAGCCAAGCGACAGGGGACGCAACCTACGAGCAGTACTTC.